The source of this T cell receptor (beta chain) is a study of blood T cell repertoires in COVID-19. Looking at the study overall: Nucleic acid was either cDNA or gDNA, and it came from T cells, B-cell-depleted T cells, or PBMCs.

Sequencing used immunoSEQ multiplex PCR; TCRdb keeps in-frame clones, though not all of them. The sample lists roughly 280,000 clones; 75% to 90% were seen once. Germline trimming cut 5 bases from V and 5 bases from J; bases unmatched to any gene: 8. The CDR3 loop spans 15 amino acids. Germline CDR1 SGHTA, CDR2 FQGNSA. Cohorts were assigned according to the clinical history that participants reported. The chain is built from TRBV7-2 and TRBJ1-5; the match to TRBD1 covers 8 bases. The clonotype comes from a woman under 40 with acute COVID-19. The sequencing input was PBMCs or T cells enriched from blood (not recorded which). In nucleotides, the CDR3 is TGTGCCAGCAGCCCATGGGACAGGAATGATCAGCCCCAGCATTTT. Its protein is CASSPWDRNDQPQHF.